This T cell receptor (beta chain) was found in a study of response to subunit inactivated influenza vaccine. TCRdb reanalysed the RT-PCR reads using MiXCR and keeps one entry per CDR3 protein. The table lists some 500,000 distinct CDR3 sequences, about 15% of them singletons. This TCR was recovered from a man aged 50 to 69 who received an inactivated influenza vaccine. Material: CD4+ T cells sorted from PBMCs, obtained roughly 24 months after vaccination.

The CDR3 here is CASSLLQESYEQYF. As DNA, the CDR3 is TGCGCCAGCAGCTTGTTACAGGAATCCTACGAGCAGTACTTC. The V and J genes are TRBV5-1 and TRBJ2-7, with D possibly being TRBD1 (5 bases). V lost 1 base and J lost 1, with 9 bases in between. The CDR3 is 14 residues long. The germline V gene encodes CDR1 SGHRS and CDR2 YFSETQ. The full variable domain, its missing parts supplied by reference TRBV5-1 and TRBJ2-7, is KAGVTQTPRYLIKTRGQQVTLSCSPISGHRSVSWYQQTPGQGLQFLFEYFSETQRNKGNFPGRFSGRQFSNSRSEMNVSTLELGDSALYLCASSLLQESYEQYFGPGTRLTVT.